The clone carrying this T cell receptor (beta chain) has more than one count but fewer than ten. A single record per CDR3 protein comes from TCRdb applying MiXCR to the 5' RACE reads. The sample includes about 38,000 distinct CDR3 sequences, approximately 7.4% of them seen just once. The data belong to a study of chronic HIV infection and antiretroviral therapy. Germline V lookup: CDR1 SGHRS, CDR2 YFSETQ. This CDR3 region has 16 residues. Germline trimming cut 2 bases from V and 3 bases from J; bases unmatched to any gene: 10. This chain links TRBV5-1 with TRBJ1-2; 7 bases align to TRBD1. The receptor was isolated from an adult who had HIV and had not received antiretroviral therapy, or was an uninfected healthy control (not recorded which). The sample comprised peripheral blood. As DNA, the CDR3 is TGCGCCAGCAGCTTTGACGGGACAGTGGTTTACTATGGCTACACCTTC. As protein: CASSFDGTVVYYGYTF.